Given below is one T cell receptor beta chain in context. Per the study methods: Estimation of nucleated cell counts was performed using reference gene primer amplification. Here immunoSEQ multiplex PCR was the method, and the copy in TCRdb shows in-frame clones only, minus some. Clone size and the V and J calls come from that table; the DNA yielded D and trimming. The profile shows 200,000 or so clones, roughly 75% of them singletons. The sample belongs to a study of blood T cell repertoires in COVID-19. Study background: COVID-19 samples, acute and convalescent, were from the United States, Italy and Spain. In each case, the material was cDNA or gDNA derived from T cells, B-cell-depleted T cells, or PBMCs.

In germline, CDR1 is MNHNS, CDR2 SASEGT. V gave up 2 bases and J gave up 2 bases, with 11 bases separating them. The CDR3 contains 15 residues. The J gene is TRBJ2-3, the V gene TRBV6-1; D ambiguous. The source of this sequence is a woman in her seventies with acute or convalescent COVID-19. The specimen sequenced was peripheral blood. CDR3 bases: TGTGCCAGCAGTGAAATCCGCTCTAACACAGATACGCAGTATTTT. This translates into CASSEIRSNTDTQYF.